What follows are 31 T cell receptor beta chains derived from one specimen sequenced in a study of shared clonotypes between healthy human individuals. Libraries were prepared by immunoSEQ multiplex PCR; TCRdb keeps only in-frame clonotypes and omits some of them. Of roughly 2.4 million clones in the sample, about 94% were seen once. The source material was naive CD4+ T cells sorted from blood. Described subset: CD45RA+ positively selected. The origin of the receptors is a man younger than 35 in good health.

About this clone itself: This sample includes further DNA sequences coding for the same CDR3. J is TRBJ1-5 and V is TRBV6-1; D gene unclear. Germline V gene data show CDR1 as MNHNS and CDR2 as SASEGT. This CDR3 has 14 residues. V was pared by 4 bases and J by 4 bases, with 11 bases between. DNA for the CDR3: TGTGCCAGCAGTGGTGACAAGAATAATCAGCCCCAGCATTTT. Protein sequence: CASSGDKNNQPQHF.

V gene TRBV19 combines with J gene TRBJ1-2; TRBD1 might be the D (6 bases). The CDR3 is made up of 16 amino acids. Per the germline V gene, CDR1 is LNHDA and CDR2 is SQIVND (reference sequence). V lost 6 bases and J lost 2, with 19 bases in between. The CDR3 DNA follows: TGTGCCAGTAGCCCTAATAGCGGACAGTTCAACTATGGCTACACCTTC. Encoded protein: CASSPNSGQFNYGYTF.

V and J are TRBV12-5 and TRBJ2-7; 10 bases fit TRBD2. V gave up 2 bases and J gave up 4 bases; unmatched junction bases: 5. CDR3 size: 15 residues. Per germline, CDR1 LGHNT and CDR2 FRNRAP. CDR3: CASGLMPGLAYEQYF. The CDR3 nucleotides are TGTGCTAGTGGTTTGATGCCGGGACTAGCGTACGAGCAGTACTTC.

This chain uses TRBV6-5 with TRBJ1-1; no clear D gene. Per the germline V gene, CDR1 is MNHEY and CDR2 is SVGAGI. CDR3 length: 15 amino acids. With 6 bases removed from V and 0 bases from J, the gap between germline ends came to 14 bases. The CDR3 sequence is CASSSERYMNTEAFF. The CDR3, as DNA: TGTGCCAGCAGCTCCGAGCGTTACATGAACACTGAAGCTTTCTTT.

The rearrangement uses TRBV6-1 and TRBJ2-7; D ambiguous. Germline CDR1 and CDR2: MNHNS and SASEGT. The V end was cut by 7 bases, the J end by 0 bases, with 13 bases between. CDR3 length: 14 residues. The chain's CDR3 is CASTITDSSYEQYF. For the CDR3, the DNA is TGTGCCAGCACTATCACAGATAGCTCCTACGAGCAGTACTTC.

The V and J genes are TRBV5-1 and TRBJ2-1; D is unresolved. The CDR3 is made up of 13 amino acids. Germline V lookup: CDR1 SGHRS, CDR2 YFSETQ. V was trimmed by 0 bases and J by 5 bases, leaving 6 bases between them. The CDR3 region is CASSLDWNNEQFF. The CDR3 DNA reads TGCGCCAGCAGCTTGGACTGGAACAATGAGCAGTTCTTC.

The chain recombines TRBV2 with TRBJ1-1; the D gene is possibly TRBD1 (5 bases). The CDR3 has 15 amino acids. Per the germline V gene, CDR1 is SNHLY and CDR2 is FYNNEI. Deletions cut 6 bases from V and 5 bases from J, with 19 bases between. DNA of the CDR3: TGTGCCAGCAGCGGGGGACGCGGAAGTAGGACTGAAGCTTTCTTT. As protein: CASSGGRGSRTEAFF.

For this clone: Additional DNA sequences in this sample encode the identical CDR3. This chain uses TRBV5-6 with TRBJ1-2, with TRBD1 identical over 8 bases. The CDR3 is 14 residues long. Germline assignment: CDR1 SGHDT and CDR2 YYEEEE. Losses at the gene ends were 4 bases for V and 4 bases for J; bases not matched to a gene: 6. CDR3 sequence: CASSLDRGGYGYTF. As DNA, the CDR3 is TGTGCCAGCAGCCTTGACAGGGGAGGCTATGGCTACACCTTC.

The chain couples TRBV5-4 to TRBJ2-7; 16 bases map to TRBD2. The V gene end was trimmed by 4 bases and the J gene end by 5 bases; junction bases not matched to a gene: 6. The germline gives CDR1 SGHNT, CDR2 YYREEE (reference sequence). The CDR3 contains 16 residues. This CDR3 is CASSEGTSGRADEQYF. The DNA for the CDR3 is TGTGCCAGCAGCGAAGGGACTAGCGGGAGGGCAGACGAGCAGTACTTC. The variable domain in full, with the rest retrieved from reference TRBV5-4 and TRBJ2-7, is ETGVTQSPTHLIKTRGQQVTLRCSSQSGHNTVSWYQQALGQGPQFIFQYYREEENGRGNFPPRFSGLQFPNYSSELNVNALELDDSALYLCASSEGTSGRADEQYFGPGTRLTVT.

The chain recombines TRBV19 with TRBJ2-7; maybe TRBD2 (5 bases). Trimming pared 5 bases from V and 2 bases from J, leaving 13 bases between. Germline V gives CDR1 LNHDA, CDR2 SQIVND (reference sequence). The CDR3 runs 14 residues. This CDR3 is CASSARGLPYEQYF. The CDR3 DNA sequence: TGTGCCAGTAGTGCCCGGGGTCTACCCTACGAGCAGTACTTC.

The J gene is TRBJ2-7, the V gene TRBV4-3; no reliable D call. The CDR3 runs to 13 residues. Trimming took off 0 bases at V and 4 bases at J, with 7 bases between the two ends. Germline V gives CDR1 LGHNA, CDR2 YSLEER. As DNA, the CDR3 is TGCGCCAGCAGCCAAGAACCCCTTTACGAGCAGTACTTC. This encodes CASSQEPLYEQYF.

V and J are TRBV6-5 and TRBJ1-4; 11 nucleotides match TRBD1. The CDR3 is made up of 15 amino acids. After removal of 6 bases from V and 7 bases from J, the junction contained 7 bases not matched to a gene. Germline V gene sequence: CDR1 MNHEY, CDR2 SVGAGI. As DNA, the CDR3 is TGTGCCAGCAGCCGGACAGGGGGCGCAAGTGAAAAACTGTTTTTT. Its translation is CASSRTGGASEKLFF.

The chain employs TRBV6-1 and TRBJ2-2; maybe TRBD1 (6 bases). V was trimmed by 4 bases and J by 3 bases, leaving 12 bases between them. There are 15 residues in the CDR3. Germline CDR1 MNHNS, CDR2 SASEGT. The CDR3 DNA sequence: TGTGCCAGCAGTGGCCCCACAGGGTACACCGGGGAGCTGTTTTTT. Its translation is CASSGPTGYTGELFF.

The chain employs TRBV2 and TRBJ1-2; TRBD1 aligns across 8 bases. Germline V gene data show CDR1 as SNHLY and CDR2 as FYNNEI. CDR3 size: 15 residues. V lost 6 bases, J lost 2 bases, and 8 bases stayed unmatched. The CDR3 DNA reads TGTGCCAGCAGACCGACAGGGGCCCTAAACTATGGCTACACCTTC. It is translated as CASRPTGALNYGYTF.

J is TRBJ2-5 and V is TRBV21-1; TRBD1, the D gene given by the table, was not confirmed from the DNA. TRBV21-1 is assigned pseudogene status. The CDR3 is made up of 16 amino acids. DNA of the CDR3: TGTGCCAGCAGCAAAGCATGGGGACAGGGCGGAGAGACCCAGTACTTC. This gives the protein CASSKAWGQGGETQYF.

This sequence joins TRBV9 and TRBJ2-1, with 7 nucleotides matching TRBD1. Trimming took 3 bases from V and 2 from J; bases not matched to a gene: 2. There are 14 residues in the CDR3. CDR1 is SGDLS, CDR2 YYNGEE, per germline. The CDR3 reads CASSAGQTYNEQFF. The CDR3 bases are TGTGCCAGCAGCGCGGGACAGACCTACAATGAGCAGTTCTTC.

The rearrangement joins TRBV11-2 to TRBJ2-1, with TRBD2 as a possible D gene (6 bases). The CDR3 length is 16 residues. V was pared by 6 bases and J by 0 bases, with 15 bases between. Germline V gives CDR1 SGHAT, CDR2 FQNNGV. The CDR3 loop reads CASRRWGVSSYNEQFF. Here the CDR3 DNA reads TGTGCCAGCAGGAGGTGGGGGGTTAGCTCCTACAATGAGCAGTTCTTC.

In its sample, this clone was seen once. This sequence joins TRBV30 and TRBJ2-7; TRBD2 aligns across 8 bases. This CDR3 is built from 14 residues. Unmatched junction bases numbered 7, after V lost 0 bases and J lost 6 bases. Germline V gene lookup returns CDR1 GTSNPN and CDR2 SVGIG (reference sequence). The CDR3 DNA follows: TGTGCCTGGAGTGTACGCGGGAGGATGCTCGAGCAGTACTTC. Residues: CAWSVRGRMLEQYF.

This clone has only one observation. The chain recombines TRBV5-1 with TRBJ1-2; TRBD1 aligns across 7 bases. V lost 0 bases, J lost 8 bases, and 10 bases stayed unmatched. This CDR3 is 15 amino acids long. Germline CDR1 SGHRS, CDR2 YFSETQ. CDR3 DNA sequence: TGCGCCAGCAGCTTGGGACAGGGATCTTCGGGCGGCTACACCTTC. Protein: CASSLGQGSSGGYTF. The whole variable domain, filled in from reference TRBV5-1 and TRBJ1-2, reads KAGVTQTPRYLIKTRGQQVTLSCSPISGHRSVSWYQQTPGQGLQFLFEYFSETQRNKGNFPGRFSGRQFSNSRSEMNVSTLELGDSALYLCASSLGQGSSGGYTFGSGTRLTVV.

This chain uses TRBV5-4 with TRBJ2-2; D not resolved. The CDR3 totals 14 residues. Between the trimmed V and J ends, which lost 3 bases and 2 bases, there was a span of 8 bases. Germline V CDR1 and CDR2: SGHNT, YYREEE (reference sequence). The CDR3 loop is CASSSGSNTGELFF. The CDR3 nucleotides are TGTGCCAGCAGCTCTGGGTCTAACACCGGGGAGCTGTTTTTT.

In its sample, this clone was seen once. The chain combines TRBV18 with TRBJ2-7; D is possibly TRBD2 (6 bases). The CDR3 sequence is 13 residues long. V lost 3 bases and J lost 7, with 13 bases in between. Germline V CDR1 and CDR2: KGHSH, LQKENI. Here the CDR3 DNA reads TGTGCCAGCTCACCGCTCGACCGGGGGGAGCAGTACTTC. It encodes CASSPLDRGEQYF.

As to this clone: The limits of the CDR3 on the DNA are not certain, so only TCRdb's listed CDR3 is given. The chain uses TRBV27 and TRBJ1-5. Inclusive of both ends, the CDR3 amounts to 12 amino acids. The germline CDR1 and CDR2 sequences are MNHEY and SMNVEV (reference sequence). The CDR3 region is CASSPPIGPSIF.

Regarding this clone: Other DNA sequences in this sample translate to the same CDR3. This sequence joins TRBV19 and TRBJ1-1, with D perhaps TRBD1 (6 bases). The CDR3 is 14 amino acids. V lost 0 bases to trimming and J lost 1 base, with 6 bases between them. CDR1 is LNHDA, CDR2 SQIVND, per germline (reference sequence). CDR3 sequence reads: CASSIEGGNTEAFF. CDR3 sequence (DNA): TGTGCCAGTAGTATAGAAGGGGGGAACACTGAAGCTTTCTTT.

V gene TRBV13 combines with J gene TRBJ2-7, with TRBD2 matching 9 bases. J lost 5 bases, V lost 1 base, and 6 bases had no gene match. The CDR3 is 15 amino acids. The germline V gene encodes CDR1 PRHDT and CDR2 FYEKMQ (reference sequence). CDR3 region: CASSLVGAGGNEQYF. The DNA of the CDR3 is TGTGCCAGCAGCTTAGTAGGAGCGGGAGGAAACGAGCAGTACTTC. The whole variable domain, filled in from reference TRBV13 and TRBJ2-7, reads AAGVIQSPRHLIKEKRETATLKCYPIPRHDTVYWYQQGPGQDPQFLISFYEKMQSDKGSIPDRFSAQQFSDYHSELNMSSLELGDSALYFCASSLVGAGGNEQYFGPGTRLTVT.

The rearrangement joins TRBV5-6 to TRBJ1-4; TRBD1 might be the D (5 bases). Between the trimmed V and J ends, which lost 1 base and 5 bases, there was a span of 9 bases. There are 14 residues in the CDR3. Germline V gives CDR1 SGHDT, CDR2 YYEEEE. The CDR3 sequence is CASSLSGTNEKLFF. The CDR3 nucleotides are TGTGCCAGCAGCTTGTCAGGGACCAATGAAAAACTGTTTTTT. Full variable domain (missing parts from reference TRBV5-6 and TRBJ1-4): DAGVTQSPTHLIKTRGQQVTLRCSPKSGHDTVSWYQQALGQGPQFIFQYYEEEERQRGNFPDRFSGHQFPNYSSELNVNALLLGDSALYLCASSLSGTNEKLFFGSGTQLSVL.

This rearrangement joins TRBV10-3 to TRBJ1-3, with 7 bases that match TRBD1. J gave up 2 bases and V 7 bases, and 17 bases lay outside the gene matches. CDR3 length equals 18 residues. The germline V gene encodes CDR1 ENHRY and CDR2 SYGVKD. The CDR3 is CAITLNRQGSVPGNTIYF. Written as DNA, the CDR3 is TGTGCCATCACCCTAAATAGACAGGGTAGCGTTCCTGGAAACACCATATATTTT.

The J gene is TRBJ1-4, the V gene TRBV28; no reliable D call. Germline CDR1 reads MDHEN; CDR2 reads SYDVKM. V gave up 7 bases and J gave up 8 bases, with 14 bases separating them. This CDR3 comprises 13 residues. In DNA form, the CDR3 reads TGTGCCAGCACTCCTGCGGGTCCAGAAAAACTGTTTTTT. Its translation is CASTPAGPEKLFF.

The genes are TRBV7-6 and TRBJ1-1; the match to TRBD1 covers 9 bases. CDR1 is SGHVS and CDR2 is FNYEAQ in the germline V gene. With 5 bases clipped from V and 4 bases from J, the junction kept 8 bases outside the gene matches. CDR3 size: 15 residues. The DNA of the CDR3 is TGTGCCAGCAGCCCCAGGACAGGGGTTGGCACTGAAGCTTTCTTT. Amino acids: CASSPRTGVGTEAFF.

V is TRBV10-3 and J is TRBJ1-1; 7 nucleotides match TRBD1. CDR3 length equals 15 residues. V lost 8 bases and J lost 0; bases outside the gene matches: 9. Germline V lookup: CDR1 ENHRY, CDR2 SYGVKD. CDR3 residues: CAILRQGGLNTEAFF. The CDR3 DNA follows: TGTGCCATCCTAAGACAGGGAGGGTTGAACACTGAAGCTTTCTTT.

The gene calls are TRBV19 and TRBJ1-3; D remains ambiguous. V dropped 6 bases and J dropped 8 bases, with 8 bases sitting between them. Germline values: CDR1 LNHDA, CDR2 SQIVND (reference sequence). The CDR3 totals 11 residues. CDR3 coding DNA: TGTGCCAGTAGCGACGGATACACCATATATTTT. This codes for CASSDGYTIYF.

This rearrangement joins TRBV6-5 to TRBJ1-1; 7 nucleotides align to TRBD1. This CDR3 region has 14 residues. From germline, CDR1 is MNHEY and CDR2 SVGAGI. The trim removed 6 bases at V and 4 bases at J, leaving 8 bases unmatched. Here the CDR3 DNA reads TGTGCCAGCAGACCTATTACAGGGGCCACTGAAGCTTTCTTT. Protein: CASRPITGATEAFF.